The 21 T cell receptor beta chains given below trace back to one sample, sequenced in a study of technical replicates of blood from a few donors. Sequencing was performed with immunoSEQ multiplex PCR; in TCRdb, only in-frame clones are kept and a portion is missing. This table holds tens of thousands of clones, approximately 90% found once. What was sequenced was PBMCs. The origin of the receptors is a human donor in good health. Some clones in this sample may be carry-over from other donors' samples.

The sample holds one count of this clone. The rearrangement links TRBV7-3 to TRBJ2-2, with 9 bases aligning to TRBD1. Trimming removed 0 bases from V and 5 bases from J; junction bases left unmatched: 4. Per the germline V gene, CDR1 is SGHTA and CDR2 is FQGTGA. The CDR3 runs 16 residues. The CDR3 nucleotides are TGTGCCAGCAGCTTAACGTACGGGACAGGGACCGGGGAGCTGTTTTTT. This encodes CASSLTYGTGTGELFF.

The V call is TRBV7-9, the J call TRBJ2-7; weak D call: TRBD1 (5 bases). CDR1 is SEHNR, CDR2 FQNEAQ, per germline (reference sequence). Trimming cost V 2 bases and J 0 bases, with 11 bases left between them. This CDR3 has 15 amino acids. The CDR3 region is CASSLSAGSSYEQYF. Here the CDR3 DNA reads TGTGCCAGCAGCTTATCGGCAGGGTCCTCCTACGAGCAGTACTTC.

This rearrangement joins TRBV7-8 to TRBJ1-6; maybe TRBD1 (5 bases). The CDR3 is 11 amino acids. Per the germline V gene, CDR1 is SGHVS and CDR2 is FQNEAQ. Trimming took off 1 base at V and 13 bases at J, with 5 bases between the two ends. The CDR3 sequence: CASSLEGPLHF. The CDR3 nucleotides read TGTGCCAGCAGCTTAGAGGGGCCCCTCCACTTT.

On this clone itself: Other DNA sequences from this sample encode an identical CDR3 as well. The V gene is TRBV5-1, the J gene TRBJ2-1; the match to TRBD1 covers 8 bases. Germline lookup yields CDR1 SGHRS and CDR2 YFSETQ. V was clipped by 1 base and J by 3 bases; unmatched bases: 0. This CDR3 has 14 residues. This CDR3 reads CASSLTGGYNEQFF. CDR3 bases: TGCGCCAGCAGCTTGACAGGGGGCTACAATGAGCAGTTCTTC.

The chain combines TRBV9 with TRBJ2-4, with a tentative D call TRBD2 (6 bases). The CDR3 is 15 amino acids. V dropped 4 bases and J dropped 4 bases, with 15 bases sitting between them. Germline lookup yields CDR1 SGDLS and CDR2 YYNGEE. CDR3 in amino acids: CASSPGGLAKNIQYF. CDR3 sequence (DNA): TGTGCCAGCAGCCCGGGCGGGCTAGCGAAAAACATTCAGTACTTC.

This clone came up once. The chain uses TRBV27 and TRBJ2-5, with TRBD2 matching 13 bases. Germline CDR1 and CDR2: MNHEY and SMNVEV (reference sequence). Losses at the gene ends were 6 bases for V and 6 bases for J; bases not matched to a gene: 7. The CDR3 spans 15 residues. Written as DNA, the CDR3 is TGTGCCAGCAGCAGTACTAGCGGGAGGGTAAAGACCCAGTACTTC. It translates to CASSSTSGRVKTQYF.

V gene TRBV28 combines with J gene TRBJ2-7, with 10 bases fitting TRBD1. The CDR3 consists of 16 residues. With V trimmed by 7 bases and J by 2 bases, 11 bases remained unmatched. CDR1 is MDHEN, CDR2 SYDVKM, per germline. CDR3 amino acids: CASTKVPGQGPYEQYF. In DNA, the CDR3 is TGTGCCAGCACCAAGGTGCCGGGACAGGGGCCCTACGAGCAGTACTTC.

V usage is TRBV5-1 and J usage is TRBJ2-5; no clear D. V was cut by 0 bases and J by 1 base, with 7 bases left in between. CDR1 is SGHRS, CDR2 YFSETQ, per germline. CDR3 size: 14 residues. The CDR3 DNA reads TGCGCCAGCAGCTTGGTTCCAGTCCAAGAGACCCAGTACTTC. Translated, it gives CASSLVPVQETQYF.

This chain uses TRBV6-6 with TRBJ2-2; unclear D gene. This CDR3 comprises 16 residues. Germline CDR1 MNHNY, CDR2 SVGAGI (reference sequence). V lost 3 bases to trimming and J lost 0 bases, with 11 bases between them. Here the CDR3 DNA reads TGTGCCAGCAGTTATGAAGTAGCAACGAACACCGGGGAGCTGTTTTTT. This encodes CASSYEVATNTGELFF.

The CDR3 sequence: CASSQAPSGGEPQYF. CDR3 nucleotide sequence: TGCGCCAGCAGCCAAGCCCCCTCGGGGGGCGAGCCCCAGTACTTC. This rearrangement joins TRBV4-1 to TRBJ2-5; D possibly corresponds to TRBD2 (7 bases). CDR3 size: 15 residues. CDR1 and CDR2 (germline): MGHRA, YSYEKL. Trimming cost V 1 base and J 9 bases, with 18 bases left between them.

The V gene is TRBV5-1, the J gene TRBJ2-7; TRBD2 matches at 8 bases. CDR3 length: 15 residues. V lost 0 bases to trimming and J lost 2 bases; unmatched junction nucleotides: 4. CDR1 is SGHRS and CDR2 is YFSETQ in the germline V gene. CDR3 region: CASSLVSGNTYEQYF. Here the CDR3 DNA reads TGCGCCAGCAGCTTGGTTAGCGGGAACACCTACGAGCAGTACTTC. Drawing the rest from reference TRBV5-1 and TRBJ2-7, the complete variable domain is KAGVTQTPRYLIKTRGQQVTLSCSPISGHRSVSWYQQTPGQGLQFLFEYFSETQRNKGNFPGRFSGRQFSNSRSEMNVSTLELGDSALYLCASSLVSGNTYEQYFGPGTRLTVT.

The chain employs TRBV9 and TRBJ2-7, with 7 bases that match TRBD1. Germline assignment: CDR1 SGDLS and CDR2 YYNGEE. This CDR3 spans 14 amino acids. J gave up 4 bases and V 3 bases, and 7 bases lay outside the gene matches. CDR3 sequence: CASSETHRGYEQYF. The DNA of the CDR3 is TGTGCCAGCAGCGAGACCCACAGGGGTTACGAGCAGTACTTC.

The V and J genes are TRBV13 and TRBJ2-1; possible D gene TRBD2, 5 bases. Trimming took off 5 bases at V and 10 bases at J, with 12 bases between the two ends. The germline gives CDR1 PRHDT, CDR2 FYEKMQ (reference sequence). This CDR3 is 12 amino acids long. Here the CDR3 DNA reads TGTGCCAGCAGCCAGGATCCGGGGGAGCAGTTCTTC. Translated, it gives CASSQDPGEQFF.

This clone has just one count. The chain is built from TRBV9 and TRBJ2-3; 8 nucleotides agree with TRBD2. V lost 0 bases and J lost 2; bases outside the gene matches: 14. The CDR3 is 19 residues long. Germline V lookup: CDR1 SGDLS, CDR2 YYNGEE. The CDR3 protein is CASSVAPLKAGALTDTQYF. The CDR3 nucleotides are TGTGCCAGCAGCGTAGCCCCTCTGAAAGCGGGGGCCCTCACAGATACGCAGTATTTT.

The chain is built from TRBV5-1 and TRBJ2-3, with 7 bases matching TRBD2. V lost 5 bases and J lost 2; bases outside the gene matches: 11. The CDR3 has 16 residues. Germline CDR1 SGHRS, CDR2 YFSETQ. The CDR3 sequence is CASRLSGGGFTDTQYF. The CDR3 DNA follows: TGCGCCAGCAGGTTGAGTGGCGGGGGTTTCACAGATACGCAGTATTTT.

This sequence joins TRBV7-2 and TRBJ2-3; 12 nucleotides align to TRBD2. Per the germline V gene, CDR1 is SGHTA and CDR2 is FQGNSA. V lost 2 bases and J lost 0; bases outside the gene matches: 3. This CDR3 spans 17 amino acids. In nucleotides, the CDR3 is TGTGCCAGCAGCTTACTGCTAGCGGGGGGGAGCACAGATACGCAGTATTTT. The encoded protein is CASSLLLAGGSTDTQYF.

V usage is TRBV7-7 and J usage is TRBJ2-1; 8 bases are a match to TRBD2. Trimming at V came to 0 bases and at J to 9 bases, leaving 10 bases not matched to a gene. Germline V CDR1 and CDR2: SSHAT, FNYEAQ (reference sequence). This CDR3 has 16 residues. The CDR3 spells CASSLATGGQGTEQFF. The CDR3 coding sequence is TGTGCCAGCAGCTTAGCGACGGGGGGGCAGGGGACTGAGCAGTTCTTC.

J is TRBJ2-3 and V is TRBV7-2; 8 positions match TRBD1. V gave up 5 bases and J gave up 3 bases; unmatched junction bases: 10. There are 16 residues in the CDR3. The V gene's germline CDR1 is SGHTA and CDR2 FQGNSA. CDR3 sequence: CASSRSPGQGTDTQYF. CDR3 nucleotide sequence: TGTGCCAGCAGCCGCTCGCCAGGACAGGGAACAGATACGCAGTATTTT. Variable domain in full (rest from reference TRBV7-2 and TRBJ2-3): GAGVSQSPSNKVTEKGKDVELRCDPISGHTALYWYRQSLGQGLEFLIYFQGNSAPDKSGLPSDRFSAERTGGSVSTLTIQRTQQEDSAVYLCASSRSPGQGTDTQYFGPGTRLTVL.

The CDR3 reads CASSPLAGRSYNEQFF. The CDR3 DNA reads as TGTGCCAGCAGCCCCCTAGCGGGACGCTCCTACAATGAGCAGTTCTTC. This chain uses TRBV6-6 with TRBJ2-1; 9 nucleotides agree with TRBD2. The CDR3 is 16 residues long. Unmatched junction bases numbered 6, after V lost 6 bases and J lost 0 bases. The germline V gene has CDR1 MNHNY and CDR2 SVGAGI (reference sequence).

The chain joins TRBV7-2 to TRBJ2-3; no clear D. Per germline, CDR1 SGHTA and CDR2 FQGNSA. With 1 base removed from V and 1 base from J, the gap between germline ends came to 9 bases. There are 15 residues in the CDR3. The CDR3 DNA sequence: TGTGCCAGCAGCTTAGTTGGCGGAGGCACAGATACGCAGTATTTT. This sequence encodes CASSLVGGGTDTQYF.

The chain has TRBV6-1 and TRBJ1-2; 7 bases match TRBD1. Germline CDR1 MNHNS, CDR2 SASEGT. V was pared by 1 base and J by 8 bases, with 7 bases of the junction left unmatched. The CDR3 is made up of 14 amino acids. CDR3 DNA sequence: TGTGCCAGCAGTGAAGGACCGACAGGGTACGGCTACACCTTC. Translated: CASSEGPTGYGYTF.